This T cell receptor beta chain was identified in a study of blood T cells in healthy people across ages. Trimming stripped 7 bases from V and 7 bases from J, with 20 bases between. This CDR3 comprises 14 residues. The germline V gene has CDR1 LNHDA and CDR2 SQIVND (reference sequence). Regarding this clonotype: What it binds is unknown.

Total RNA, at least 5.5 micrograms per sample, was extracted from PBMCs. The second PCR ran 7 to 11 cycles with a sample-barcoded 5' primer and J-beta primers. TCRdb re-called the 5' RACE reads with MiXCR, one entry per CDR3 protein. The sample consists of about 970,000 distinct CDR3 sequences, just over 50% of them appearing once. General study findings and limits: Long-lived and aged donors differed, with more naive CD4+ cells and higher diversity in the long-lived. When one million T cells were used, diversity estimates were thought to be underestimates.

The V and J genes are TRBV19 and TRBJ2-7, with D unclear. The TCR comes from a woman in her sixties in good health. Sequencing input: blood. The CDR3 DNA follows: TGTGCCAGTACCGCTGGCGGTGAAGCCGAGGAGCAGTACTTC. Protein product: CASTAGGEAEEQYF.